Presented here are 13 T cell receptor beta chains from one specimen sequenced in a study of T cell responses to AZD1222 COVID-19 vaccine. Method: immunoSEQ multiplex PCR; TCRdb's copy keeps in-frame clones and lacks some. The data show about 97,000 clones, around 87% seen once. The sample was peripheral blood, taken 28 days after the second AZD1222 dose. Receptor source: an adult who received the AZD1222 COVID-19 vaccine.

CDR3 bases: TGTGCCAGCAGTTCTATCGACAGACCTAGGGAGCAGTACTTC. Translation: CASSSIDRPREQYF. V usage is TRBV6-8 and J usage is TRBJ2-7; a possible D gene is TRBD1 (5 bases). The CDR3 totals 14 residues. The V end was cut by 4 bases, the J end by 7 bases, with 17 bases between. CDR1 is MNHGY and CDR2 is SAAAGT in the germline V gene.

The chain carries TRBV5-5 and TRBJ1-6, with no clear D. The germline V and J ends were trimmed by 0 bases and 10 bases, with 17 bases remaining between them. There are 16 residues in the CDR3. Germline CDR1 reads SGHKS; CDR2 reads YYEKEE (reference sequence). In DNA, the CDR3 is TGTGCCAGCAGCTTGGTTAGGGCATCTTTGGGGTCACCCCTCCACTTT. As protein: CASSLVRASLGSPLHF.

The CDR3 here is CASSVGSSYNSPLHF. The CDR3 region has the DNA TGTGCCAGTAGTGTTGGGAGCTCCTATAATTCACCCCTCCACTTT. The rearrangement links TRBV19 to TRBJ1-6; D not certain. The CDR3 sequence is 15 residues long. Germline CDR1 and CDR2: LNHDA and SQIVND (reference sequence). Trimming took 5 bases from V and 0 from J, leaving 8 bases between them. Filled out from reference TRBV19 and TRBJ1-6, the complete variable domain reads DGGITQSPKYLFRKEGQNVTLSCEQNLNHDAMYWYRQDPGQGLRLIYYSQIVNDFQKGDIAEGYSVSREKKESFPLTVTSAQKNPTAFYLCASSVGSSYNSPLHFGNGTRLTVT.

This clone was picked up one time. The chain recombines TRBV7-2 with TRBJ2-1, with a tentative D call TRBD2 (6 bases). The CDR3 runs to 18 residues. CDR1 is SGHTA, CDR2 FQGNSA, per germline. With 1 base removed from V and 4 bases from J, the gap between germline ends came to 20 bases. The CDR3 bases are TGTGCCAGCAGCTTAGTCCCTTTGGATGCGGGGACTTACAATGAGCAGTTCTTC. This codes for CASSLVPLDAGTYNEQFF.

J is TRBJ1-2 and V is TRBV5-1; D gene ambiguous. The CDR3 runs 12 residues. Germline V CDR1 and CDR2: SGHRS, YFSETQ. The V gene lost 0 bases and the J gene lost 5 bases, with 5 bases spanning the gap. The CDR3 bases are TGCGCCAGCAGCTTGGGCGTATATGGCTACACCTTC. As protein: CASSLGVYGYTF.

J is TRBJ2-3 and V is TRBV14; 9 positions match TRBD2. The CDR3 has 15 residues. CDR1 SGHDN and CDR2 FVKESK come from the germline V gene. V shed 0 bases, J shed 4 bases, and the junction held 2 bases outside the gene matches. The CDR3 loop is CASSQETSGPDTQYF. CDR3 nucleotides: TGTGCCAGCAGCCAAGAGACTAGCGGACCAGATACGCAGTATTTT.

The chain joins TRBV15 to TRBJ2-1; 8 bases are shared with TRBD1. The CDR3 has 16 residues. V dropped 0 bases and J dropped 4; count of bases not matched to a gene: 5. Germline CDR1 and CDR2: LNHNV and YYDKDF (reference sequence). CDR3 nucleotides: TGTGCCACCAGCAGAGAAACAGGGGGGTTGTACAATGAGCAGTTCTTC. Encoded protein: CATSRETGGLYNEQFF.

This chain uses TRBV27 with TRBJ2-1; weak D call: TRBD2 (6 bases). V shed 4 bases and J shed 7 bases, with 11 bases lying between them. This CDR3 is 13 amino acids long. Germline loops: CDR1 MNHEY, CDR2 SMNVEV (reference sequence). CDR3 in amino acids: CASSYSGRNEQFF. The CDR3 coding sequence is TGTGCCAGCAGTTATTCAGGGAGGAATGAGCAGTTCTTC.

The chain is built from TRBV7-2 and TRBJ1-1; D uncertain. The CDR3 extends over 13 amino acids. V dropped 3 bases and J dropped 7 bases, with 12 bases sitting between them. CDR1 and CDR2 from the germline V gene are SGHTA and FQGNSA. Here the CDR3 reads CASSFEFSVEAFF. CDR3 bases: TGTGCCAGCAGCTTCGAGTTTTCGGTTGAAGCTTTCTTT.

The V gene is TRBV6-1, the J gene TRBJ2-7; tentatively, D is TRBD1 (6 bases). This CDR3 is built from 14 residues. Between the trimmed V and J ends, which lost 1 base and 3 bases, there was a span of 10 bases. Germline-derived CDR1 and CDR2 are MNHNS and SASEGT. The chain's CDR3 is CASSEGVRGYEQYF. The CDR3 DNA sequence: TGTGCCAGCAGTGAAGGGGTCAGGGGCTACGAGCAGTACTTC.

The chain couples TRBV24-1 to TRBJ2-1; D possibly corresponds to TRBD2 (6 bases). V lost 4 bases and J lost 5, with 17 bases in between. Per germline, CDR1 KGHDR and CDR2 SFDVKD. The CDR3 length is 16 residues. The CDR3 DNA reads TGTGCCACCAGTGACCCCGGGACTTCAACCAACAATGAGCAGTTCTTC. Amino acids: CATSDPGTSTNNEQFF.

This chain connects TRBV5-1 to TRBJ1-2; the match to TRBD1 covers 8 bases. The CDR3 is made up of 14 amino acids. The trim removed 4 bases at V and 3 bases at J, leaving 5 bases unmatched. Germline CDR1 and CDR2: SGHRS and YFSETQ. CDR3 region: CASSPSTGDYGYTF. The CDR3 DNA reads TGCGCCAGCAGCCCTTCGACAGGGGACTATGGCTACACCTTC. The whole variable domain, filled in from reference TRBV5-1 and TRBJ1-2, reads KAGVTQTPRYLIKTRGQQVTLSCSPISGHRSVSWYQQTPGQGLQFLFEYFSETQRNKGNFPGRFSGRQFSNSRSEMNVSTLELGDSALYLCASSPSTGDYGYTFGSGTRLTVV.

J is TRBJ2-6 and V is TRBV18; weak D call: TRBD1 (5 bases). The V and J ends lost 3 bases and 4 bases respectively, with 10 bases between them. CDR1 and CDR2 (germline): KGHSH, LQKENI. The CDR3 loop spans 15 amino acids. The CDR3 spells CASSPQGTGANVLTF. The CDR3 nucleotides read TGTGCCAGCTCACCCCAGGGTACCGGGGCCAACGTCCTGACTTTC.